The T cell receptor beta chain described here comes from a study of PD-1 blockade in classical Hodgkin lymphoma. Findings and caveats of the study: Newly diagnosed patients reportedly trailed healthy donors in baseline TCR diversity. By cycle point C4D1, TCR diversity had risen significantly in CD4+ cells (but not CD8+ cells). Exclusion was the outcome for patients who began nivolumab under 1 year after ASCT. Patients with a complete response exhibited baseline diversity comparable to newly diagnosed patients.

Unmatched junction bases numbered 7, after V lost 0 bases and J lost 6 bases. Germline V lookup: CDR1 SGHRS, CDR2 YFSETQ. The CDR3 is 15 amino acids. As for time point: cycle 4 day 1 (C4D1), after 6 weeks of nivolumab. Relapses following autologous stem cell transplantation were seen in all patients, with brentuximab vedotin exposure varying. Here immunoSEQ multiplex PCR was the method, and the copy in TCRdb shows in-frame clones only, minus some. The sample holds approximately 110,000 clones, 89% seen once. With regard to this clone: The antigen remains undetermined.

The receptor's source is a human donor with classical Hodgkin lymphoma. Sequences were derived from peripheral blood mononuclear cells (PBMCs), sampled before the fourth cycle of nivolumab. The chain carries TRBV5-1 and TRBJ2-5; 8 bases agree with TRBD2. The CDR3 sequence is CASSLEAGAGKTQYF. The CDR3 DNA follows: TGCGCCAGCAGCTTGGAAGCGGGGGCCGGGAAGACCCAGTACTTC.